A selection of T cell receptor beta chains follows, all from one sample in a study of regulatory T cells in long-lasting Graves disease. TCRdb independently ran MiXCR on the multiplex PCR reads; one entry per CDR3 protein. The repertoire consists of roughly 470,000 distinct CDR3 sequences, with around 21% occurring once and the leading ten covering 7% to 9.5%. Sample: peripheral blood mononuclear cells (PBMCs), taken when the disease was refractory, from a patient treated with antithyroid drugs. All receptors come from a female donor with Graves disease. The CDR3 runs from the conserved cysteine through the conserved F or W. The D gene is left open where the match is weak. For some rows the clone size is stated as once, few or many, or as a class when expanded; others skip it.

CDR3	DNA	V	D	size	J
CASSSPLGGDFGTQYF	TGTGCCAGCAGTTCCCCACTGGGAGGGGACTTCGGTACGCAGTATTTT	TRBV28	TRBD2	few	TRBJ2-3
CSAGDRARGNTIYF	TGCAGTGCAGGGGACAGGGCGCGTGGAAACACCATATATTTT	TRBV20-1	TRBD1	-	TRBJ1-3
CASSGDPGSYNSPLHF	TGTGCCAGCAGCGGGGACCCGGGATCCTATAATTCACCCCTCCACTTT	TRBV2	-	many	TRBJ1-6
CASSEDPTEQRYGYTF	TGTGCCAGCAGTGAAGATCCGACAGAACAGCGGTATGGCTACACCTTC	TRBV9	-	few	TRBJ1-2
CASKAGQPSYNEQFF	TGTGCCAGCAAGGCGGGACAACCCTCCTACAATGAGCAGTTCTTC	TRBV6-2/TRBV6-3	-	-	TRBJ2-1
CAISEPSGSSYEQYF	TGTGCCATCAGTGAGCCTAGCGGGAGCTCCTACGAGCAGTACTTC	TRBV10-3	TRBD2	many	TRBJ2-7
CASSLRDTYGYTF	TGTGCCAGCAGTCTCCGGGACACCTATGGCTACACCTTC	TRBV6-1	-	many	TRBJ1-2
CASSLATVGGVYEQYF	TGCGCCAGCAGCTTGGCCACAGTCGGAGGGGTCTACGAGCAGTACTTC	TRBV5-1	-	many	TRBJ2-7
CASRGRWGEEQYF	TGTGCCAGCAGGGGGCGGTGGGGTGAAGAGCAGTACTTC	TRBV2	-	-	TRBJ2-7
CASSSYPGDGATNEKLFF	TGTGCCAGCAGCTCATACCCCGGGGATGGGGCAACTAATGAAAAACTGTTTTTT	TRBV7-2	-	many	TRBJ1-4
CASSLAGGGGANQPQHF	TGTGCCAGCAGCTTAGCCGGGGGCGGAGGGGCCAATCAGCCCCAGCATTTT	TRBV7-9	-	few	TRBJ1-5
CASSIIRGANTGELFF	TGTGCCAGTAGTATTATTCGGGGGGCGAACACCGGGGAGCTGTTTTTT	TRBV19	TRBD2	few	TRBJ2-2
CSVDRQGGETQYF	TGCAGCGTTGACCGGCAAGGGGGAGAGACCCAGTACTTC	TRBV29-1	-	many	TRBJ2-5
CAISESLVQGYNEQFF	TGTGCCATCAGTGAGTCGTTAGTTCAGGGCTACAATGAGCAGTTCTTC	TRBV10-3	-	-	TRBJ2-1
CASSYFRSRGRAMNTEAFF	TGTGCCAGCAGTTATTTCAGGTCCAGGGGACGGGCTATGAACACTGAAGCTTTCTTT	TRBV6-9	-	many	TRBJ1-1
CSVRSGTGTNSPLHF	TGCAGCGTCCGTTCCGGGACAGGGACAAATTCACCCCTCCACTTT	TRBV29-1	TRBD1	many	TRBJ1-6
CAWSVIFGLAGGLQRETQYF	TGTGCCTGGAGTGTTATATTTGGGCTAGCGGGAGGCCTTCAGAGGGAGACCCAGTACTTC	TRBV30	TRBD2	few	TRBJ2-5
CASSFLSGGYTF	TGTGCCAGCAGTTTTTTATCCGGAGGCTACACCTTC	TRBV25-1	-	few	TRBJ1-2
CASRPRASGRAYEQYF	TGTGCCAGCAGACCTCGGGCTAGCGGGAGGGCCTACGAGCAGTACTTC	TRBV6-2/TRBV6-3	TRBD2	many	TRBJ2-7
CATSDLTSSSYEQYF	TGTGCCACCAGTGACCTTACGTCCAGCTCTTACGAGCAGTACTTC	TRBV24-1	-	many	TRBJ2-7
CSVKEGFNTEAFF	TGCAGCGTAAAAGAGGGTTTCAACACTGAAGCTTTCTTT	TRBV29-1	-	-	TRBJ1-1
CASSNPGDNYGYTF	TGTGCCAGCAGCAATCCGGGAGATAACTATGGCTACACCTTC	TRBV27	-	few	TRBJ1-2
CASVSSLTGRKETQYF	TGTGCCAGCGTTTCATCATTGACAGGGAGAAAAGAGACCCAGTACTTC	TRBV25-1	TRBD1	few	TRBJ2-5
CASSVMAGAYEQYF	TGTGCCAGCAGCGTAATGGCAGGGGCCTACGAGCAGTACTTC	TRBV9	-	many	TRBJ2-7
CSAELYRPYGYTF	TGCAGTGCCGAGTTGTACAGACCCTATGGCTACACCTTC	TRBV20-1	-	many	TRBJ1-2
CASSLRDRVSGANVLTF	TGTGCCAGCAGCCTCCGGGACAGAGTCTCTGGGGCCAACGTCCTGACTTTC	TRBV5-6	TRBD1	-	TRBJ2-6
CASSLSDTNYGYTF	TGTGCCAGCAGCTTGTCGGACACTAACTATGGCTACACCTTC	TRBV5-4	-	many	TRBJ1-2
CSGRTGDTEAFF	TGCAGCGGGCGGACAGGGGACACTGAAGCTTTCTTT	TRBV29-1	TRBD1	many	TRBJ1-1
CSVSKTGGNEQYF	TGCAGCGTCTCTAAGACAGGGGGCAACGAGCAGTACTTC	TRBV29-1	TRBD1	many	TRBJ2-7
CASSPETGHSNQPQHF	TGTGCCAGCAGTCCCGAGACAGGGCATAGCAATCAGCCCCAGCATTTT	TRBV28	TRBD1	many	TRBJ1-5
CASSLGEVAGF	TGTGCCAGCAGCCTCGGGGAGGTCGCAGGCTTC	TRBV11-2	-	many	TRBJ2-7
CASTQGIYGYTF	TGTGCCAGTACCCAGGGAATCTATGGCTACACCTTC	TRBV19	-	many	TRBJ1-2
CASSPRLGSVDTQYF	TGTGCCAGCAGCCCCCGGCTAGGCAGCGTAGATACGCAGTATTTT	TRBV7-3	-	-	TRBJ2-3
CASSTRPKVLGNQPQHF	TGTGCCAGTAGTACACGCCCCAAAGTTCTCGGCAATCAGCCCCAGCATTTT	TRBV19	-	many	TRBJ1-5
CASSEAGFSGNTIYF	TGTGCCAGCAGTGAAGCAGGTTTTTCTGGAAACACCATATATTTT	TRBV6-2/TRBV6-3	-	few	TRBJ1-3
CASSSRPMNEKLFF	TGTGCCAGCAGCTCAAGACCCATGAATGAAAAACTGTTTTTT	TRBV7-6	-	many	TRBJ1-4
CAISAEIPGPGPSSYEQYF	TGTGCCATCAGTGCCGAGATCCCAGGGCCGGGCCCGAGCTCCTACGAGCAGTACTTC	TRBV10-3	-	few	TRBJ2-7
CASKGSTNEKLFF	TGTGCCAGCAAGGGGTCAACTAATGAAAAACTGTTTTTT	TRBV27	-	-	TRBJ1-4
CASRAGRGMQTQYF	TGTGCCAGCAGAGCGGGCAGGGGGATGCAGACCCAGTACTTC	TRBV7-2	-	many	TRBJ2-5
CASPLAALYEQYF	TGTGCCAGCCCTTTAGCGGCACTCTACGAGCAGTACTTC	TRBV28	-	many	TRBJ2-7